This T cell receptor beta chain appears in the sequencing data of a study of control samples from healthy donors and cancer patients. The repertoire was sequenced with immunoSEQ multiplex PCR; TCRdb's copy has only in-frame clones and lacks some. The profile shows about 79,000 clones, approximately 93% of them singletons. Germline CDR1 is SGHTA and CDR2 is FQGNSA. The CDR3 extends over 14 amino acids. V lost 0 bases and J 5 bases, leaving 9 bases between the germline ends. This receptor was identified in a woman aged 35 to 49 with lung cancer. Sequences were obtained from PBMCs. This rearrangement joins TRBV7-2 to TRBJ2-3; no clear D. Here the CDR3 reads CASSLAGERDTQYF. In nucleotides, the CDR3 is TGTGCCAGCAGCTTAGCCGGCGAAAGAGATACGCAGTATTTT. Combining the CDR3 with reference TRBV7-2 and TRBJ2-3 gives the whole variable domain GAGVSQSPSNKVTEKGKDVELRCDPISGHTALYWYRQSLGQGLEFLIYFQGNSAPDKSGLPSDRFSAERTGGSVSTLTIQRTQQEDSAVYLCASSLAGERDTQYFGPGTRLTVL.